This T cell receptor (beta chain) was documented in a study of blood T cell repertoires in COVID-19. This CDR3 spans 13 amino acids. Germline CDR1 reads ENHRY; CDR2 reads SYGVKD. The V end lost 7 bases, the J end lost 2 bases, and 10 bases lay between the germline ends. A single count supports this clone. Repertoires were generated with immunoSEQ multiplex PCR, while TCRdb's copy carries only in-frame clones and drops some. The table has about 45,000 clones, approximately 86% seen once. The V gene is TRBV10-3, the J gene TRBJ2-3, with D possibly matching TRBD2 (6 bases). The receptor's source is a woman of 80 years or more with acute or convalescent COVID-19. The sample was peripheral blood. CDR3 sequence (DNA): TGTGCCATCACTCGGGAGCCCACAGATACGCAGTATTTT. Protein: CAITREPTDTQYF.